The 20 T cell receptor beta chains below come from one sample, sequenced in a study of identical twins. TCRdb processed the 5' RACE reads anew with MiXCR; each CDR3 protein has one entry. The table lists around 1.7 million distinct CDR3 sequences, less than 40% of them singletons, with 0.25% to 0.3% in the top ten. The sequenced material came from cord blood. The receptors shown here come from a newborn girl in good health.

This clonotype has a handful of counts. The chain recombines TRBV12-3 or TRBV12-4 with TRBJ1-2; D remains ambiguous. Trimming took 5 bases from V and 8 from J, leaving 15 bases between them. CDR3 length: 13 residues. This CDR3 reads CASSLGIGRGYTF. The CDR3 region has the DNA TGTGCCAGCAGTCTAGGAATCGGTCGCGGCTACACCTTC.

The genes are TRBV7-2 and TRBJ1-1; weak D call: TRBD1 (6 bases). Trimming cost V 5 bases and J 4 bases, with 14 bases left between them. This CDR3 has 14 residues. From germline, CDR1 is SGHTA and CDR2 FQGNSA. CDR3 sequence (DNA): TGTGCCAGCAGCCAAGGACAGCTGAGCACTGAAGCTTTCTTT. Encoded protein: CASSQGQLSTEAFF.

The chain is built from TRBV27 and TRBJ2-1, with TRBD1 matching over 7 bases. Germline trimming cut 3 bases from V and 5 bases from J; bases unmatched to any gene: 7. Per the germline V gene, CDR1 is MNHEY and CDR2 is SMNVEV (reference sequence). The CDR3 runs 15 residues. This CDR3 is CASSLRQGLDNEQFF. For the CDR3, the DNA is TGTGCCAGCAGTTTGCGACAGGGTCTCGACAATGAGCAGTTCTTC.

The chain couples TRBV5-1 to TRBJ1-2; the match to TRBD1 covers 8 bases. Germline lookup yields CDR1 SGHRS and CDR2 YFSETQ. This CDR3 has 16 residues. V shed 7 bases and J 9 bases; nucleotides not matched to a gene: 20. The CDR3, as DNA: TGCGCCAGCGGGGACGACAGGGGTGCTCCGATTATGCGCTACACCTTC. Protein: CASGDDRGAPIMRYTF.

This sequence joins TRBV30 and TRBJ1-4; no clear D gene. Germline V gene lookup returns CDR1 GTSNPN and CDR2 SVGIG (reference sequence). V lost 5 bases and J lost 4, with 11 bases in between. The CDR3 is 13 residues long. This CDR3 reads CAWGRGGNEKLFF. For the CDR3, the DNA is TGTGCCTGGGGCCGGGGAGGTAATGAAAAACTGTTTTTT.

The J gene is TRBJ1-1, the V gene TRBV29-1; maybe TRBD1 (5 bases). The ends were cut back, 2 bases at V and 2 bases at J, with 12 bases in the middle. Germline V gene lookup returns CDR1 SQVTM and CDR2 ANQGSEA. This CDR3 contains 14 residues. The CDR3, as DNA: TGCAGCGTTGAAAGGGGCAGCCGAAACACTGAAGCTTTCTTT. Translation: CSVERGSRNTEAFF.

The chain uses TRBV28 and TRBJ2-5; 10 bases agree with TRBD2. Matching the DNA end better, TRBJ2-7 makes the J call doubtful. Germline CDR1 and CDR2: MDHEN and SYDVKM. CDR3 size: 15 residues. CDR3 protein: CASSFPSGSTHEQYF. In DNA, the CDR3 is TGTGCCAGCAGTTTCCCTAGCGGGAGTACCCACGAGCAGTACTTC.

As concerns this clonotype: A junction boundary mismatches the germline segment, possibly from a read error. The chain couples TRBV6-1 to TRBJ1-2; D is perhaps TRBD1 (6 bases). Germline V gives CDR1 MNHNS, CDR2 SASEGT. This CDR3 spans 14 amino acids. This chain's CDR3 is CASIPSGGLYDYTF. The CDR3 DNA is TGTGCCAGCATCCCTTCGGGGGGGCTGTATGACTACACCTTC.

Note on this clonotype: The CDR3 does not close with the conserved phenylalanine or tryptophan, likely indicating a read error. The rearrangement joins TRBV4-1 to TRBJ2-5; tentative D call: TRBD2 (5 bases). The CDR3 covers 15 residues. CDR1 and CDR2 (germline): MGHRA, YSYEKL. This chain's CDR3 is CASSQVASGQETQYL. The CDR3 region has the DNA TGCGCCAGCAGCCAAGTTGCGAGCGGCCAAGAGACACAGTACCTC.

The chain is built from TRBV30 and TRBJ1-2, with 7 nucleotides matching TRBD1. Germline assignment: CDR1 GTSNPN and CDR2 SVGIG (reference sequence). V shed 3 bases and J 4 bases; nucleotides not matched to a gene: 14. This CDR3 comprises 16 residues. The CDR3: CAWRAPGTAQTYGYTF. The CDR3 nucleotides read TGTGCCTGGAGGGCCCCTGGGACAGCACAAACCTATGGCTACACCTTC.

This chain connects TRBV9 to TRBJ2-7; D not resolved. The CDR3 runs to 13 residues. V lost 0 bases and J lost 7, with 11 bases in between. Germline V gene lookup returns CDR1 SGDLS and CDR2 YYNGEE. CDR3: CASSVEPDGEQYF. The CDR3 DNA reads TGTGCCAGCAGCGTAGAACCGGACGGTGAGCAGTACTTC. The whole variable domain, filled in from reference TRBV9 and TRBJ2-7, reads DSGVTQTPKHLITATGQRVTLRCSPRSGDLSVYWYQQSLDQGLQFLIQYYNGEERAKGNILERFSAQQFPDLHSELNLSSLELGDSALYFCASSVEPDGEQYFGPGTRLTVT.

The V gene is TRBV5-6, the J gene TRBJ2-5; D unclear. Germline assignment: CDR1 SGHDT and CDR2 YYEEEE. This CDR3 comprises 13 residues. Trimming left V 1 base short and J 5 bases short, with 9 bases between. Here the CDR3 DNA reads TGTGCCAGCAGCTTGTGGATCCAGGAGACCCAGTACTTC. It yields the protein CASSLWIQETQYF.

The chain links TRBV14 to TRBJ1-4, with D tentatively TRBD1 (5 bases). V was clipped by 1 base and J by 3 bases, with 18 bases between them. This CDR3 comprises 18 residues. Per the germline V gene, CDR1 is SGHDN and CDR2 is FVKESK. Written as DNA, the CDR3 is TGTGCCAGCAGCCAAGTACGGTTCGTCAGGGACGCTAATGAAAAACTGTTTTTT. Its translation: CASSQVRFVRDANEKLFF.

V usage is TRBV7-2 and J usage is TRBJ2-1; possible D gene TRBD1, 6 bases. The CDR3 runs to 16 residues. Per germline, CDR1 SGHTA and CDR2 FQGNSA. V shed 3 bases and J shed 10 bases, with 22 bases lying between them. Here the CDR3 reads CASSFHYRVRGDEQFF. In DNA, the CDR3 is TGTGCCAGCAGCTTCCATTACAGGGTTCGCGGCGACGAGCAGTTCTTC.

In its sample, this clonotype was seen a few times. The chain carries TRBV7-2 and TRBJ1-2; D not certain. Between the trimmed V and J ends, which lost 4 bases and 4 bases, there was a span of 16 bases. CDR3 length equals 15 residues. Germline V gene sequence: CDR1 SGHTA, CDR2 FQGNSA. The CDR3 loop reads CASSYIGLSSYGYTF. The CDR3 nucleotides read TGTGCCAGCAGCTACATAGGACTTTCTTCCTATGGCTACACCTTC.

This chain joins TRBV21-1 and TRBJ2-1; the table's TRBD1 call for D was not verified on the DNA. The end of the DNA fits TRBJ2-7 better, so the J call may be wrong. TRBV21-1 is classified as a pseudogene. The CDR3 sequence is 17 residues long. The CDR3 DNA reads TGTGCCAGCAGCCAGCCTGCAGGGGAGAGGTTATACAATGAGCAGTACTTC. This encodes CASSQPAGERLYNEQYF.

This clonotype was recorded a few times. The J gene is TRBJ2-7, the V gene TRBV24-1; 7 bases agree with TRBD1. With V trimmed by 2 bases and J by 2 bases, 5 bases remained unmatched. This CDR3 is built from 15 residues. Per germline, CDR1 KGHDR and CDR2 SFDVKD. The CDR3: CATSDSRTGPYEQYF. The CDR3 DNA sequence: TGTGCCACCAGTGATTCGCGGACAGGCCCCTACGAGCAGTACTTC.

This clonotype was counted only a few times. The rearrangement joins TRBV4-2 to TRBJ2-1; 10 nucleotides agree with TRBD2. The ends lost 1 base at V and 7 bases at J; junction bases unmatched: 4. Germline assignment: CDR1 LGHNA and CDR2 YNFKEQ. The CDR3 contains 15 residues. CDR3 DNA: TGTGCCAGCAGCCAAGTGCCGGGACTAGCGAATGAGCAGTTCTTC. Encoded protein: CASSQVPGLANEQFF.

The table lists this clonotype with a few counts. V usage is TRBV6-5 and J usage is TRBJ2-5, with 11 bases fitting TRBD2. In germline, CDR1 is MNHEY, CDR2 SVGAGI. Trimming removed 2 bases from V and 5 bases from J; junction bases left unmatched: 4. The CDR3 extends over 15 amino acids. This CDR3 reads CASSYQLAGGETQYF. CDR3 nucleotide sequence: TGTGCCAGCAGTTACCAGCTAGCGGGAGGCGAGACCCAGTACTTC.

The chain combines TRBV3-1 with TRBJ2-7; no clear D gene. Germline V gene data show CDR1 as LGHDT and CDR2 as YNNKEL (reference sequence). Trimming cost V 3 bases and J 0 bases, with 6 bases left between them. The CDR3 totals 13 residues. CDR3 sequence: CASSQTPSYEQYF. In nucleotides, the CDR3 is TGTGCCAGCAGCCAGACGCCCTCCTACGAGCAGTACTTC.